The subject of this entry is one T cell receptor beta chain. Its antigen is still unknown. The data stem from a study of cytomegalovirus exposure and HLA in healthy donors. Donors came from a validation cohort of over a hundred subjects, distinct from the first 666-subject cohort. Sequencing was performed with immunoSEQ multiplex PCR; in TCRdb, only in-frame clones are kept and a portion is missing. This sample has some 87,000 clones, with around 96% found just once. Points from the study as a whole: The authors confirmed in vitro that three CMV-associated chains were specific for CMV antigens.

Trimming removed 5 bases from V and 2 bases from J, with 15 bases in between. The germline gives CDR1 SGHVS, CDR2 FQNEAQ. CDR3 length equals 15 residues. V usage is TRBV7-8 and J usage is TRBJ2-5; D unclear. The sample consisted of PBMCs. This TCR came from a woman aged 18-29 years in good health and CMV-seronegative. The CDR3 coding sequence is TGTGCCAGCAGCCCTTACCCCAGTGTTCAAGAGACCCAGTACTTC. Protein product: CASSPYPSVQETQYF.